This T cell receptor (beta chain) was documented in a study of shared clonotypes between healthy human individuals (dated by TCRdb to the early 2020s). In terms of the full investigation: The cohort comprised two women and three men aged 18 to 49 years. For each donor, CD4 naive and CD4 memory were each run on three plates, CD8 naive on two plates, and CD8 memory on one plate. Blood TCR repertoires of roughly five healthy adults were deeply sequenced to estimate repertoire size and the extent of clonotype sharing between individuals. Libraries were prepared and TCR repertoires were sequenced by different laboratories using diverse techniques, in order to increase sequencing depth and limit assay-specific biases. Between about 0.85 and 8.9 billion PBMCs per donor were obtained by leukapheresis.

The donors were healthy, HIV-negative adults who had no recently reported acute infections or vaccinations. All donors were Caucasian adults living in Nashville, Tennessee, USA. CD4+ T cells were enriched by magnetic negative selection, after which naive cells were positively selected on CD45RA and the negative fraction was taken as the memory subset. Blood was collected by leukapheresis, and PBMCs were isolated by Ficoll-Histopaque density gradient centrifugation and then cryopreserved in liquid nitrogen vapor phase. Analytical flow cytometry was used to check the purity and quantity of each magnetically sorted T cell population. From each sorted fraction, genomic DNA was isolated and quantified by UV absorbance on a Nanodrop 2000c. TCR CDR3 regions were amplified from genomic DNA by multiplex PCR using the deep immunoSEQ assay. For each cell subset, the extracted genomic DNA was distributed evenly across all wells of several immunoSEQ 96-well plates, and each plate served as one replicate. For sorted subsets, approximately 200 ng of genomic DNA, equivalent to around 31,000 T cell genomes, went into each replicate PCR. The purified libraries were quantified using a Qubit 3.0 fluorometer, sized with a Bioanalyzer 2100, and then quantified again using the KAPA Library Quantification kit. Each immunoSEQ 96-well plate was sequenced on its own single-read 150-cycle Illumina NextSeq 550 flow cell. The original pipeline was this. Because the immunoSEQ output held only junctional sequences and lacked quality scores, the filtering could not match the filtering applied to full-length reads. Sequences were annotated with PyIR, a Python wrapper for IgBLAST v1.9, and V/J genes and CDR3 were assigned using IMGT germline references. Reads were removed for weak V/J assignments (E-value above 1e-6), missing CDR3, stop codons, out-of-frame junctions, or ambiguous translated residues. V3J clonotypes were defined as sequences sharing the same inferred V gene, J gene, and CDR3 amino acid sequence. Percentage overlap between repertoires was calculated by dividing the number of shared unique clonotypes by the size of the smaller repertoire. Richness of each repertoire was evaluated using RTK rarefaction, the Chao1 estimator, and Recon v2.1 estimates of unobserved clonotypes. Generation probabilities were computed with OLGA for all TCRbeta clonotypes obtained by the gDNA method from a few donors. This is the immuneACCESS table as TCRdb keeps it, with only in-frame sequences that have V and J called. A part of the clones is gone; compared with another copy, unresolved V genes explain less than half, and the rest is unexplained. The V and J calls and clone size were taken over from that table, and D and trimming were inferred from the DNA. For this sample there are some 2,000,000 clones; 90% to 96% appear just once. Approximately 0.13% of the sample lies in the top ten.

Looking up the germline V gene yields CDR1 SGHRS and CDR2 YFSETQ. Compared with germline, V lacks 0 bases and J lacks 5 bases; bases without a gene match: 2. From cysteine to phenylalanine, the CDR3 is 15 amino acids long. The CDR3 DNA has 45 bases and is translated from base 1. Overall study outcomes, separate from this receptor: Larger estimated clonotype richness was generally found for naive subsets than for memory subsets. Pairwise subsampling indicated that sequencing depth was expected to affect the degree of clonotype sharing among donors. Sampling was limited to blood, and TCR repertoires in tissue likely differ from TCR repertoires in blood. Even with the large sequencing depth, rarefaction of the sorted-subset datasets indicated that sequencing was incomplete. Across a few donors, about 5% of naive CD4, roughly 3.5% of naive CD8, around 2.1% of memory CD4, and approximately 0.4% of memory CD8 clonotypes were shared. Compared with non-shared clonotypes, the clonotypes found in all four sorted-subset donors had higher generation probabilities. The genetic and exposure-history diversity represented was limited by the small number of donors.

About this clone itself: Its antigen target is currently unknown. There are no base qualities to consult, and no much larger clone falls within one base.

The sequence derives from a man younger than 35 in good health. Material for sequencing was naive CD4+ T cells sorted from blood. The sample's cell subset or site label, in plain terms: CD45RA+ positively selected. The chain joins TRBV5-1 to TRBJ1-6, and 7 junctional nucleotides match TRBD1. The CDR3 reads as follows: CASSLGGTDNSPLHF. DNA sequence: TGCGCCAGCAGCTTGGGGGGGACAGATAATTCACCCCTCCACTTT. With the rest looked up from the reference TRBV5-1 and TRBJ1-6 genes rather than sequenced, the full variable domain is KAGVTQTPRYLIKTRGQQVTLSCSPISGHRSVSWYQQTPGQGLQFLFEYFSETQRNKGNFPGRFSGRQFSNSRSEMNVSTLELGDSALYLCASSLGGTDNSPLHFGNGTRLTVT.